These T cell receptor beta chains were read from a single sample in a study of beta chain features in type 1 diabetes. Profiling relied on immunoSEQ multiplex PCR, and the TCRdb table lists in-frame clones only, not all of them. The sample yields 160,000 or so clones, roughly 9.1% seen once. The specimen sequenced was central memory CD4+ T cells from blood. The receptors were gathered from a woman aged 18-35 years in good health. The CDR3 runs from the conserved cysteine through the conserved F or W. D genes are given only for firm matches. For some rows the clone size is stated as once, few or many, or as a class when expanded; others skip it.

clone size | J gene | V gene | D gene | CDR3 protein | CDR3 DNA
- | TRBJ1-1 | TRBV30 | - | CASSRGNTEAFF | TGTGCCTCATCCAGGGGCAACACTGAAGCTTTCTTT
few | TRBJ2-7 | TRBV6-5 | TRBD1 | CASSIRQGFNEQYF | TGTGCCAGCAGTATTCGACAGGGATTCAACGAGCAGTACTTC
few | TRBJ2-3 | TRBV7-7 | TRBD1 | CASTLNDRERGTDTQYF | TGTGCTAGCACCTTGAACGACAGGGAAAGGGGCACAGATACGCAGTATTTT
few | TRBJ2-3 | TRBV5-4 | - | CASSPPSTGSTDTQYF | TGTGCCAGCAGCCCACCCTCGACGGGTAGCACAGATACGCAGTATTTT
- | TRBJ1-6 | TRBV4-3 | - | CASSQDWGQGYSPLHF | TGCGCCAGCAGCCAAGATTGGGGGCAGGGGTATTCACCCCTCCACTTT
- | TRBJ1-1 | TRBV7-3 | - | CASSKGGPQNTEAFF | TGTGCCAGCAGCAAAGGAGGACCTCAGAACACTGAAGCTTTCTTT
few | TRBJ2-4 | TRBV6-1 | TRBD1 | CASSERDRQPKNIQYF | TGTGCCAGCAGTGAAAGGGACAGACAACCCAAAAACATTCAGTACTTC
- | TRBJ1-1 | TRBV9 | - | CASSEGGWDTEAFF | TGTGCCAGCAGCGAAGGGGGTTGGGACACTGAAGCTTTCTTT
- | TRBJ1-2 | TRBV27 | TRBD1 | CASSYGQGGRDGYTF | TGTGCCAGCAGTTACGGACAGGGAGGAAGGGATGGCTACACCTTC
few | TRBJ2-5 | TRBV19 | - | CASAGREVETQYF | TGTGCCAGTGCTGGCAGGGAGGTCGAGACCCAGTACTTC
few | TRBJ2-1 | TRBV2 | TRBD1 | CASMGQGVYNEQFF | TGTGCCAGCATGGGACAGGGGGTTTATAATGAGCAGTTCTTC
- | TRBJ2-6 | TRBV30 | TRBD1 | CAWRRGTGPGANVLTF | TGTGCCTGGAGGCGAGGGACAGGACCCGGGGCCAACGTCCTGACTTTC
few | TRBJ2-1 | TRBV2 | - | CAGSPGGNEQFF | TGTGCCGGGTCCCCCGGGGGTAATGAGCAGTTCTTC
many | TRBJ1-3 | TRBV29-1 | - | CSGGGGGNSGNTIYF | TGCAGCGGGGGGGGAGGCGGTAACTCTGGAAACACCATATATTTT
- | TRBJ2-3 | TRBV25-1 | - | CASSEGLAVTDTQYF | TGTGCCAGCAGTGAGGGGCTGGCTGTCACAGATACGCAGTATTTT
many | TRBJ2-1 | TRBV19 | - | CASSSSGGDSPRPEQFF | TGTGCCAGTAGTAGTTCGGGCGGAGACAGTCCGCGGCCTGAGCAGTTCTTC
- | TRBJ1-5 | TRBV5-1 | - | CASSAGTPDQPQHF | TGCGCCAGCAGCGCCGGGACACCCGATCAGCCCCAGCATTTT
- | TRBJ2-1 | TRBV7-2 | TRBD2 | CASSFLVAGTSYNEQFF | TGTGCCAGCAGCTTCTTAGTAGCGGGAACCTCCTACAATGAGCAGTTCTTC
- | TRBJ2-5 | TRBV7-9 | - | CASSLVPEGGETQYF | TGTGCCAGCAGCTTAGTGCCTGAGGGGGGGGAGACCCAGTACTTC
few | TRBJ2-5 | TRBV2 | - | CASSEEAGLETQYF | TGTGCCAGCAGTGAAGAGGCGGGCCTAGAGACCCAGTACTTC
few | TRBJ2-3 | TRBV7-6 | TRBD1 | CASSSGQGARGTDTQYF | TGTGCCAGCAGCTCGGGACAGGGGGCAAGAGGTACAGATACGCAGTATTTT
- | TRBJ2-3 | TRBV2 | TRBD2 | CASGGGDTQYF | TGTGCCAGCGGGGGGGGAGATACGCAGTATTTT
- | TRBJ1-2 | TRBV6-6 | - | CASSWGGDYGYTF | TGTGCCAGCAGTTGGGGCGGGGACTATGGCTACACCTTC
- | TRBJ1-2 | TRBV6-6 | - | CASSSQGEFSGYTF | TGTGCCAGCAGTTCGCAGGGCGAATTTAGTGGCTACACCTTC
- | TRBJ1-1 | TRBV2 | TRBD1 | CASGRQGMNTEAFF | TGTGCCAGCGGAAGACAGGGAATGAACACTGAAGCTTTCTTT
- | TRBJ2-3 | TRBV7-9 | TRBD2 | CASKRGVSTDTQYF | TGTGCCAGCAAGCGGGGGGTTAGCACAGATACGCAGTATTTT
- | TRBJ2-1 | TRBV15 | TRBD1 | CATSRDWTGGRDEQFF | TGTGCCACCAGCAGAGATTGGACAGGGGGCAGGGATGAGCAGTTCTTC
few | TRBJ2-7 | TRBV30 | TRBD1 | CASVKTGGNYEQYF | TGTGCCTCCGTAAAGACAGGGGGGAACTACGAGCAGTACTTC
few | TRBJ1-2 | TRBV7-8 | - | CASRQYRADYGYTF | TGTGCCAGCAGGCAGTACAGGGCGGACTATGGCTACACCTTC
- | TRBJ2-5 | TRBV5-4 | - | CASSYRDFQETQYF | TGTGCCAGCAGTTATCGGGACTTTCAAGAGACCCAGTACTTC
- | TRBJ2-6 | TRBV11-1 | TRBD1 | CASSSRGHRSGANVLTF | TGTGCCAGCAGCTCCAGGGGGCATCGGTCTGGGGCCAACGTCCTGACTTTC
- | TRBJ1-2 | TRBV11-2 | - | CASSLGITGLRGYTF | TGTGCCAGCAGCTTAGGGATTACAGGGCTTAGGGGCTACACCTTC
- | TRBJ2-6 | TRBV9 | - | CASSTTISGANVLTF | TGTGCCAGCAGCACTACAATTTCTGGGGCCAACGTCCTGACTTTC
- | TRBJ1-2 | TRBV19 | TRBD1 | CASSDRGEVYGYTF | TGTGCCAGTTCAGACAGGGGAGAAGTATATGGCTACACCTTC
- | TRBJ2-1 | TRBV6-1 | - | CASSARYNEQFF | TGTGCCAGCAGTGCCCGTTACAATGAGCAGTTCTTC
- | TRBJ2-2 | TRBV5-1 | - | CASSPPGVWTGELFF | TGCGCCAGCAGTCCTCCGGGGGTGTGGACCGGGGAGCTGTTTTTT
few | TRBJ2-3 | TRBV2 | - | CASSARGTDTQYF | TGTGCCAGCAGTGCCCGGGGAACAGATACGCAGTATTTT
- | TRBJ2-1 | TRBV20-1 | - | CSVQTDGEQFF | TGCAGTGTCCAGACTGATGGAGAGCAGTTCTTC
few | TRBJ2-7 | TRBV30 | TRBD1 | CAWRTGGAVEQYF | TGTGCCTGGAGGACAGGGGGCGCAGTCGAGCAGTACTTC
- | TRBJ2-1 | TRBV11-2 | TRBD1 | CASSLVGQGGFF | TGTGCCAGCAGCTTAGTTGGACAGGGCGGGTTCTTC
- | TRBJ1-5 | TRBV2 | TRBD1 | CASNTGDYSNQPQHF | TGTGCCAGCAATACAGGGGATTATAGCAATCAGCCCCAGCATTTT
few | TRBJ2-1 | TRBV5-1 | TRBD2 | CASTPLAGGDNEQFF | TGCGCCAGCACGCCACTAGCGGGGGGTGACAATGAGCAGTTCTTC